These 28 T cell receptor beta chains were sequenced from one sample in a study of immune heterogeneity within non-small cell lung tumors. Bulk tumor genomic DNA, approximately 560 ng per sample, was the template. During surgery, each primary tumor gave multiple biopsies spaced as far apart as possible. With untreated, newly diagnosed non-small cell lung cancer, the patients went on to undergo curative surgery. It was with 32 V and 13 J primers that multiplex PCR amplified TCR beta CDR3. MiXCR, run by TCRdb on the multiplex PCR reads, gives a single entry per CDR3 protein. The sample includes over 2,500 distinct CDR3 sequences, around 41% of them seen just once. The sample consisted of lung tumor tissue. These receptors all come from a woman between 45 and 60 years old with non-small cell lung cancer.

V gene TRBV2 combines with J gene TRBJ2-1; D is uncertain. CDR3 length equals 15 residues. V lost 3 bases to trimming and J lost 2 bases, with 11 bases between them. CDR1 is SNHLY and CDR2 is FYNNEI in the germline V gene. The CDR3 is CASSDAIFTYNEQFF. The DNA for the CDR3 is TGTGCCAGCAGTGATGCGATCTTCACCTACAATGAGCAGTTCTTC. The whole variable domain, remainder taken from reference TRBV2 and TRBJ2-1, is EPEVTQTPSHQVTQMGQEVILRCVPISNHLYFYWYRQILGQKVEFLVSFYNNEISEKSEIFDDQFSVERPDGSNFTLKIRSTKLEDSAMYFCASSDAIFTYNEQFFGPGTRLTVL.

To note about this clonotype: Since a much larger clone is just one base distant, this may be a read error. The chain joins TRBV18 to TRBJ2-7; D remains ambiguous. CDR3 length: 14 residues. The V gene's germline CDR1 is KGHSH and CDR2 LQKENI. The CDR3 region has the DNA TGTGCCAGCTCAGCACCGTCAGGCTTGGGCGAGCAGTACTTC. This gives the protein CASSAPSGLGEQYF. The full variable domain, completed using reference TRBV18 and TRBJ2-7, is NAGVMQNPRHLVRRRGQEARLRCSPMKGHSHVYWYRQLPEEGLKFMVYLQKENIIDESGMPKERFSAEFPKEGPSILRIQQVVRGDSAAYFCASSAPSGLGEQYFGPGTRLTVT.

The chain is built from TRBV6-1 and TRBJ1-1; no reliable D call. The CDR3 extends over 12 amino acids. Trimming removed 6 bases at V and 10 bases at J, with 15 bases between. Germline values: CDR1 MNHNS, CDR2 SASEGT. DNA of the CDR3: TGTGCCAGCAGACCCCCCTCGGGAACAGCTTTCTTT. Amino acid sequence: CASRPPSGTAFF.

The J gene is TRBJ1-2, the V gene TRBV28; 10 bases agree with TRBD1. The CDR3 loop spans 15 amino acids. The germline V gene has CDR1 MDHEN and CDR2 SYDVKM. Germline trimming cut 5 bases from V and 4 bases from J; bases unmatched to any gene: 7. As DNA, the CDR3 is TGTGCCAGCAGTCCCGCCGACAGGGGGCTCTATGGCTACACCTTC. This codes for CASSPADRGLYGYTF.

This clonotype has a handful of counts. One end of the junction is discordant with germline, which a read error may explain. This chain connects TRBV29-1 to TRBJ2-2; 12 nucleotides match TRBD2. This CDR3 has 15 residues. Per germline, CDR1 SQVTM and CDR2 ANQGSEA. The CDR3 nucleotides are TGCAGCGTTGAAGGGACTAGCGGGAACGCCGGGGAGCTGTTTTTT. The encoded protein is CSVEGTSGNAGELFF.

This clonotype is a singleton in its sample. The chain carries TRBV28 and TRBJ1-2; 9 bases match TRBD1. Per the germline V gene, CDR1 is MDHEN and CDR2 is SYDVKM. CDR3 size: 14 residues. Trimming cost V 2 bases and J 8 bases; bases outside gene matches: 6. The CDR3 loop reads CASSLGTGRGGYTF. For the CDR3, the DNA is TGTGCCAGCAGTTTAGGGACAGGGCGTGGGGGCTACACCTTC.

By sample fraction, this clonotype is medium-sized. V usage is TRBV11-3 and J usage is TRBJ1-5; D not certain. The V gene's germline CDR1 is SGHNT and CDR2 YENEEA. The CDR3 is 13 residues long. Trimming pared 5 bases from V and 5 bases from J, leaving 10 bases between. CDR3 sequence (DNA): TGTGCCAGCAGCAGGACGGATGATCAGCCCCAGCATTTT. Translated, it gives CASSRTDDQPQHF.

By proportion, this clonotype is medium-sized. This chain links TRBV2 with TRBJ2-1; D could derive from TRBD1 or TRBD2 (5 bases each). This CDR3 region has 16 residues. The V end was cut by 3 bases, the J end by 7 bases, with 19 bases between. Germline-derived CDR1 and CDR2 are SNHLY and FYNNEI. In DNA form, the CDR3 reads TGTGCCAGCAGTGATCCCGGGGCCCCGATGTGGAATGAGCAGTTCTTC. This gives the protein CASSDPGAPMWNEQFF.

The table lists this clonotype with a few counts. The V and J genes are TRBV6-2 or TRBV6-3 and TRBJ2-7; D unclear. The CDR3 runs to 12 residues. Germline-derived CDR1 and CDR2 are MNHEY and SVGEGT. With 0 bases removed from V and 7 bases from J, the gap between germline ends came to 7 bases. The CDR3 is CASSYSTEEQYF. In DNA, the CDR3 is TGTGCCAGCAGTTACTCCACGGAGGAGCAGTACTTC.

Comment on this clonotype: One base away lies a much larger clone, so this may be a sequencing read error. This chain's CDR3 is CSTSDGQGNSYNEQFF. The CDR3 DNA reads TGTTCCACCAGTGACGGACAGGGAAACTCCTACAATGAGCAGTTCTTC. The chain uses TRBV24-1 and TRBJ2-1; the match to TRBD1 covers 8 bases. Germline assignment: CDR1 KGHDR and CDR2 SFDVKD. This CDR3 has 16 residues.

Remarks on this clonotype: Since the CDR3 does not end with the conserved phenylalanine or tryptophan, this likely comes from a read error. The V gene is TRBV30, the J gene TRBJ2-5; D is possibly TRBD1 or TRBD2 (5 bases each). V lost 1 base, J lost 7 bases, and 10 bases lay in between. The CDR3 length is 12 residues. Germline values: CDR1 GTSNPN, CDR2 SVGIG (reference sequence). The CDR3 region has the DNA TGTGCCTGGAGTGGAGGGGATGGGACCCAGTACTTA. Amino acid sequence: CAWSGGDGTQYL.

In regard to this clonotype: It may be a read error: a sequence one base away is much more abundant. A read error is likely, as this CDR3 ends without the conserved phenylalanine or tryptophan. This chain links TRBV24-1 with TRBJ2-1, with D hard to call. V lost 1 base to trimming and J lost 5 bases, with 8 bases between them. The CDR3 has 14 amino acids. Per germline, CDR1 KGHDR and CDR2 SFDVKD. CDR3 amino acids: CATSDLAQNNEQFL. DNA of the CDR3: TGTGCCACCAGTGATTTAGCACAGAACAATGAGCAGTTCTTA.

In the case of this clonotype: At one boundary the junction diverges from the germline segment, which might be a read error. This sequence joins TRBV24-1 and TRBJ2-5; D is tentatively TRBD1 or TRBD2 (5 bases each). Germline loops: CDR1 KGHDR, CDR2 SFDVKD. This CDR3 spans 16 amino acids. The chain's CDR3 is CATSDPSLGAGETQYF. Written as DNA, the CDR3 is TGTGCCACTAGTGATCCGAGTCTCGGGGCAGGGGAGACCCAGTACTTC.

This clonotype is labeled large. CDR3 sequence: CAWSGGGRLTGELFF. DNA of the CDR3: TGTGCCTGGAGCGGCGGAGGGAGGTTAACCGGGGAGCTGTTTTTT. This chain links TRBV30 with TRBJ2-2; the D gene is possibly TRBD2 (6 bases). The CDR3 runs 15 residues. Trimming pared 3 bases from V and 5 bases from J, leaving 16 bases between. The germline CDR1 and CDR2 sequences are GTSNPN and SVGIG (reference sequence).

This clonotype counts as medium-sized (0.01 to 0.1%). V gene TRBV3-1 combines with J gene TRBJ1-3; 8 positions agree with TRBD1. V lost 4 bases and J lost 3; bases outside the gene matches: 5. The germline gives CDR1 LGHDT, CDR2 YNNKEL (reference sequence). The CDR3 is made up of 15 amino acids. This chain's CDR3 is CASSRQGARGNTIYF. CDR3 DNA sequence: TGTGCCAGCAGCCGCCAGGGGGCGCGTGGAAACACCATATATTTT.

The count of this clonotype is one. V and J are TRBV6-4 and TRBJ1-6; a weak D match, TRBD1 (5 bases). Per germline, CDR1 MRHNA and CDR2 SNTAGT. V lost 2 bases and J lost 5, with 22 bases in between. This CDR3 has 19 amino acids. CDR3 nucleotides: TGTGCCAGCAGTGACCCCGGGGCTTCCACCCCGGACAATAATTCACCCCTCCACTTT. As protein: CASSDPGASTPDNNSPLHF.

This clonotype rates as medium-sized (0.01 to 0.1%). The J gene is TRBJ2-5, the V gene TRBV7-8; D is perhaps TRBD1 or TRBD2 (5 bases each). The CDR3 is made up of 13 amino acids. Germline values: CDR1 SGHVS, CDR2 FQNEAQ. V lost 1 base and J 5 bases, leaving 8 bases between the germline ends. Written as DNA, the CDR3 is TGTGCCAGCAGCTTAGGACAGCGGGAGACCCAGTACTTC. Amino acids: CASSLGQRETQYF.

The chain couples TRBV27 to TRBJ2-7, with 10 bases identical to TRBD1. CDR1 is MNHEY, CDR2 SMNVEV, per germline (reference sequence). This CDR3 spans 14 amino acids. The V segment lost 8 bases and the J segment 4 bases; nucleotides outside the gene matches: 8. CDR3 nucleotide sequence: TGTGCCAGCTCTCGGACAGGGGGAATTTACGAGCAGTACTTC. This sequence encodes CASSRTGGIYEQYF.

This clonotype was detected only a few times. The chain combines TRBV7-9 with TRBJ2-1; 7 bases line up with TRBD2. Germline CDR1 and CDR2: SEHNR and FQNEAQ (reference sequence). Trimming removed 1 base from V and 6 bases from J; junction bases left unmatched: 0. This CDR3 has 13 amino acids. The CDR3 spells CASSLGTSNEQFF. DNA of the CDR3: TGTGCCAGCAGCTTAGGGACTAGCAATGAGCAGTTCTTC.

Judged by abundance, this clonotype is large. The chain links TRBV4-2 to TRBJ1-2; no clear D. Trimming shortened V by 1 base and J by 5 bases, and 8 bases separated the two germline ends. Germline CDR1 is LGHNA and CDR2 is YNFKEQ. The CDR3 sequence is 13 residues long. The CDR3 DNA sequence: TGTGCCAGCAGCCAAGTATACATGTATGGCTACACCTTC. It codes for CASSQVYMYGYTF.

This clonotype is medium-sized. This rearrangement joins TRBV28 to TRBJ1-5; a possible D gene is TRBD1 (5 bases). Per the germline V gene, CDR1 is MDHEN and CDR2 is SYDVKM. Deletions cut 5 bases from V and 3 bases from J, with 26 bases between. This CDR3 region has 19 residues. In DNA form, the CDR3 reads TGTGCCAGCAGTGCTCCCTTCTCGTGGGGGTTGGCAGCCAATCAGCCCCAGCATTTT. It specifies CASSAPFSWGLAANQPQHF.

As concerns this clonotype: Given a much more abundant clone one base away, this may be a read error. The V and J genes are TRBV6-1 and TRBJ1-4, with D perhaps TRBD1 (6 bases). The CDR3 length is 15 residues. The germline V gene encodes CDR1 MNHNS and CDR2 SASEGT. In DNA, the CDR3 is TGTGCCAGCAGTGAAGCTCCAGGGGAAGATGAAAACCTGTTTTTT. Residues: CASSEAPGEDENLFF.

About this clonotype: At one of its ends the junction is not consistent with the germline gene, which may arise from a read error. This sequence joins TRBV12-3 or TRBV12-4 and TRBJ2-7; TRBD1 matches 9 bases. The CDR3 runs to 14 residues. The CDR3, as DNA: TGTGCCAGCAGTCCCGGGACAGGGACTGTCGAGCAGTGCTTC. Amino acids: CASSPGTGTVEQCF.

In this sample, this clonotype is medium-sized (0.01 to 0.1%). One junction end disagrees with the germline gene, perhaps due to a read error. The chain recombines TRBV6-1 with TRBJ1-5; no firm D call. Germline CDR1 is MNHNS and CDR2 is SASEGT. This CDR3 contains 14 residues. In DNA, the CDR3 is TGTGCCAGCAGAGAAGCCACAGATCGGAACCCCCAGCATTTT. It translates to CASREATDRNPQHF.

In this sample, this clonotype turned up a few times. J is TRBJ1-1 and V is TRBV7-9; D might be TRBD1 (6 bases). The V gene lost 5 bases and the J gene lost 1 base, with 17 bases spanning the gap. The CDR3 contains 16 residues. From germline, CDR1 is SEHNR and CDR2 FQNEAQ (reference sequence). In nucleotides, the CDR3 is TGTGCCAGCAGCCTGGGGTCAGGGGCGACGAACACTGAAGCTTTCTTT. Translating gives CASSLGSGATNTEAFF. Together with reference TRBV7-9 and TRBJ1-1, the CDR3 gives the full variable domain: DTGVSQNPRHKITKRGQNVTFRCDPISEHNRLYWYRQTLGQGPEFLTYFQNEAQLEKSRLLSDRFSAERPKGSFSTLEIQRTEQGDSAMYLCASSLGSGATNTEAFFGQGTRLTVV.

Relative to its sample, this clonotype is medium-sized. This chain links TRBV29-1 with TRBJ2-2; D gene ambiguous. V was cut by 7 bases and J by 4 bases, with 13 bases left in between. The CDR3 consists of 13 residues. From germline, CDR1 is SQVTM and CDR2 ANQGSEA. The CDR3 nucleotides are TGCAGCGGCGCCTTGGACGGCACCGGGGAGCTGTTTTTT. This gives the protein CSGALDGTGELFF.

J is TRBJ2-3 and V is TRBV12-3 or TRBV12-4; the D is unclear. CDR3 length: 15 residues. Trimming took 6 bases from V and 0 from J, leaving 13 bases between them. The CDR3 coding sequence is TGTGCCAGCAGGTCCCATGGCGATAGCACAGATACGCAGTATTTT. It is translated as CASRSHGDSTDTQYF.

Here the CDR3 reads CAWSVGGAKNIQYF. The CDR3 DNA reads TGTGCCTGGAGTGTAGGTGGGGCCAAAAACATTCAGTACTTC. The chain has TRBV30 and TRBJ2-4; D unresolved. Looked up from germline, CDR1 is GTSNPN and CDR2 is SVGIG (reference sequence). The CDR3 sequence is 14 residues long. V lost 0 bases and J 1 base, leaving 7 bases between the germline ends.